This T cell receptor beta chain was profiled in a study of cytomegalovirus exposure and HLA in healthy donors. Study-level background: Earlier work reported 100 million or so unique TCR beta sequences from about 180 million T cells.

Concerning this clone: The target antigen is unknown.

Whole-study findings and limits: Several top significant clusters appeared, in a later analysis, to be linked to common viral pathogens. Among CMV-associated TCR beta chains, most appeared HLA-restricted in a later analysis. In vitro checks showed that a few CMV-associated chains really do target CMV antigens.

Per germline, CDR1 MDHEN and CDR2 SYDVKM. CDR3 length: 14 residues. After removal of 6 bases from V and 7 bases from J, the junction contained 8 bases not matched to a gene. 60 Vbeta and 13 Jbeta primers were used in PCR. Measured with immunoSEQ multiplex PCR; TCRdb has only the in-frame clones, and not every one. The table records about 200,000 clones, roughly 84% of them present only once. Sequencing input: PBMCs. The rearrangement links TRBV28 to TRBJ2-1; 8 bases fit TRBD1. This receptor was obtained from a man between 45 and 60 years old in good health and CMV-seronegative. This CDR3 is CASSRTGSINEQFF. The CDR3 DNA sequence: TGTGCCAGCAGCCGGACAGGGAGCATTAATGAGCAGTTCTTC.